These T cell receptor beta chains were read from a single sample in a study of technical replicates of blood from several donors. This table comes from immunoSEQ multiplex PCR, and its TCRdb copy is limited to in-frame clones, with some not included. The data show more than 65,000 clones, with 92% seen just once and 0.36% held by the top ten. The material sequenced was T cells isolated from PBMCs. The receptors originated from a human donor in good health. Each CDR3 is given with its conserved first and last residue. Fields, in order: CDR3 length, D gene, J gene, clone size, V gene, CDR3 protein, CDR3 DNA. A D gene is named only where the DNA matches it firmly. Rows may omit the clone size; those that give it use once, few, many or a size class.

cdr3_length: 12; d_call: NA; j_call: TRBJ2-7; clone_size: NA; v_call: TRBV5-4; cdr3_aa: CASSLGRVEQYF; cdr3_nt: TGTGCCAGCAGCTTGGGACGGGTCGAGCAGTACTTC
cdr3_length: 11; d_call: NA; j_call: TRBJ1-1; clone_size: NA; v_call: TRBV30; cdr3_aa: CAWGRNTEAFF; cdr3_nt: TGTGCCTGGGGGCGGAACACTGAAGCTTTCTTT
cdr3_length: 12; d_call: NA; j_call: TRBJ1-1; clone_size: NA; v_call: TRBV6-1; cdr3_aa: CASSLQGFEAFF; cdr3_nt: TGTGCCAGCAGCCTACAGGGTTTTGAAGCTTTCTTT
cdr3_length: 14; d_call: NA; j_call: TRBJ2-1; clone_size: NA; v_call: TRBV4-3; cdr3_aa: CASSQEVAYNEQFF; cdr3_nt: TGCGCCAGCAGCCAAGAGGTAGCCTACAATGAGCAGTTCTTC
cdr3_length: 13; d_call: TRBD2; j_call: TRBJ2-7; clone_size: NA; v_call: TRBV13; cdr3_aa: CASSPREYGEQYF; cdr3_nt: TGTGCCAGCAGCCCGCGGGAGTACGGCGAGCAGTACTTC
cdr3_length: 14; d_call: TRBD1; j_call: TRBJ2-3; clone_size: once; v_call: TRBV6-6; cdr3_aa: CASNNRGVEDTQYF; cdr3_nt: TGTGCCAGCAATAACAGGGGGGTTGAGGATACGCAGTATTTT
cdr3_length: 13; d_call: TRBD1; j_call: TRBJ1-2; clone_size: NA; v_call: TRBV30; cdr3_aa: CAWSLGGNYGYTF; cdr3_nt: TGTGCCTGGAGCTTAGGGGGCAACTATGGCTACACCTTC
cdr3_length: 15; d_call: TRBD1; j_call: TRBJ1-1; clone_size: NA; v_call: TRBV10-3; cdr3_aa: CAINRDRDWGTEAFF; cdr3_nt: TGTGCCATTAACCGGGACAGGGACTGGGGCACTGAAGCTTTCTTT
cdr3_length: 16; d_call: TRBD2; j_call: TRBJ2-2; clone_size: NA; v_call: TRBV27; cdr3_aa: CASSLLLAGVPGELFF; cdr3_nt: TGTGCCAGCAGTTTACTCCTAGCGGGAGTTCCCGGGGAGCTGTTTTTT
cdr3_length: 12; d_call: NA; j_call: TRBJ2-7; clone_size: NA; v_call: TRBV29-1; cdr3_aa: CSYLTVNYEQYF; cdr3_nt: TGCAGCTATCTAACGGTGAACTACGAGCAGTACTTC
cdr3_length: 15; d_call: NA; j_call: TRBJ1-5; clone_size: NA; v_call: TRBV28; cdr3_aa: CASSLGGEFQRPQHF; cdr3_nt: TGTGCCAGCAGCTTAGGGGGGGAGTTTCAACGGCCCCAGCATTTT
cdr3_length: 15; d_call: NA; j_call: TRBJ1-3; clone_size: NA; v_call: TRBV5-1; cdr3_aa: CASSLDSRSGNTIYF; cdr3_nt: TGCGCCAGCAGCTTGGACAGCCGCTCTGGAAACACCATATATTTT
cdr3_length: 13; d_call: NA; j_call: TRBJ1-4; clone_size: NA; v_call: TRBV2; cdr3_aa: CASSVGWAEKLFF; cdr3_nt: TGTGCCAGCAGTGTCGGTTGGGCTGAAAAACTGTTTTTT
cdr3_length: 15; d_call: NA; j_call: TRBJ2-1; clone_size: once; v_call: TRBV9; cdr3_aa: CASSVEESSYNEQFF; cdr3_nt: TGTGCCAGCAGCGTAGAAGAGAGCTCCTACAATGAGCAGTTCTTC
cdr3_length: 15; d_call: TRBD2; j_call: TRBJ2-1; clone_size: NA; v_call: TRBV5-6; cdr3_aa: CASSLGLAGGNEQFF; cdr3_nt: TGTGCCAGCAGCTTAGGACTAGCGGGAGGCAATGAGCAGTTCTTC
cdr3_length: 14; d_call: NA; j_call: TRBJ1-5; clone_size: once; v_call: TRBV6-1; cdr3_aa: CASSGKDRQQPQHF; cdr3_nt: TGTGCCAGCAGTGGTAAGGACAGACAGCAGCCCCAGCATTTT
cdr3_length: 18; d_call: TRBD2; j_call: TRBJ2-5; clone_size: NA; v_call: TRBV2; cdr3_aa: CASSEASGGGRDGETQYF; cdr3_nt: TGTGCCAGCAGTGAAGCCTCAGGTGGGGGGAGGGATGGAGAGACCCAGTACTTC
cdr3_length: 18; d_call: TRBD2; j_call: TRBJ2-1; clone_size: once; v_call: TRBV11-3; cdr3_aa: CASSYSGRYWERGNEQFF; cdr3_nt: TGTGCCAGCAGCTATAGCGGGAGGTATTGGGAAAGAGGCAATGAGCAGTTCTTC
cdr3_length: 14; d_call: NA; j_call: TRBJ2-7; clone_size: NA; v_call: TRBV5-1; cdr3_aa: CASSLDRSTYEQYF; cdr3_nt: TGCGCCAGCAGCTTGGACAGGTCAACCTACGAGCAGTACTTC
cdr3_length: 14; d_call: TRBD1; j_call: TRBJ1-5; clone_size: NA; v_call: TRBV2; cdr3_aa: CASNLDRANQPQHF; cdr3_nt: TGTGCCAGCAATCTGGACAGGGCCAACCAGCCCCAGCATTTT
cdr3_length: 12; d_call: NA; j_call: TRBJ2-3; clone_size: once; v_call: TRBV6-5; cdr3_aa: CASRASTDTQYF; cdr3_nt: TGTGCCAGCAGAGCTAGCACAGATACGCAGTATTTT
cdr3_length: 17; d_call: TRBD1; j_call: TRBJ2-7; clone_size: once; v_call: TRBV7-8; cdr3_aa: CASSLTGPHPSLYEQYF; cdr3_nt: TGTGCCAGCAGCCTGACAGGGCCCCATCCGAGCCTTTACGAGCAGTACTTC